This TCR beta chain was observed in a study of monozygotic twins with inflammatory bowel disease. The V gene's germline CDR1 is LNHDA and CDR2 SQIVND (reference sequence). The CDR3 is 15 residues long. TCRdb derives one entry per CDR3 protein from the 5' RACE reads, leaving out DNA. Its table lists some 190,000 distinct CDR3 sequences. This chain connects TRBV19 to TRBJ2-2; absent DNA, TCRdb's TRBD2 call cannot be checked. Sequenced sample: blood. This sequence originates from a human donor with ulcerative colitis or Crohn's disease, or a healthy co-twin of an affected twin (not recorded which). CDR3 sequence: CASSFSGGDTGELFF.